The 18 T cell receptor beta chains reported below all come from one sample, sequenced in a study of early T cells in non-severe SARS-CoV-2 infection. TCRdb re-analysed the 5' RACE reads in MiXCR, keeping a single row per CDR3 protein. Altogether under 50,000 distinct CDR3 sequences are present, 20% to 25% being singletons, with the ten largest covering about 4.6%. Material: whole blood, obtained at baseline. All receptors come from an adult who was a healthcare worker with PCR-confirmed SARS-CoV-2 infection or an uninfected control (not recorded which).

The J gene is TRBJ2-5, the V gene TRBV29-1; possibly TRBD2 for D (6 bases). This CDR3 comprises 14 residues. Germline values: CDR1 SQVTM, CDR2 ANQGSEA. The ends were cut back, 6 bases at V and 3 bases at J, with 17 bases in the middle. The CDR3 bases are TGCAGCGTGTGGGTGGGGGAGCGGGAAGAGACCCAGTACTTC. Protein: CSVWVGEREETQYF.

In its sample, this clonotype was seen many times. This sequence joins TRBV7-9 and TRBJ1-2, with a tentative D call TRBD1 (5 bases). V shed 8 bases and J shed 8 bases, with 18 bases lying between them. This CDR3 is built from 13 residues. Germline V gives CDR1 SEHNR, CDR2 FQNEAQ (reference sequence). CDR3 sequence (DNA): TGTGCCAGCGGCGCACAGGACACTGGCGGCTACACCTTC. Encoded protein: CASGAQDTGGYTF.

The chain is built from TRBV4-1 and TRBJ2-7; D uncertain. The CDR3 runs to 15 residues. Looked up from germline, CDR1 is MGHRA and CDR2 is YSYEKL. V lost 0 bases, J lost 4 bases, and 13 bases lay in between. The CDR3 coding sequence is TGCGCCAGCAGCCAAGAGGGAAGGGTAGGGTACGAGCAGTACTTC. As protein: CASSQEGRVGYEQYF.

V gene TRBV5-1 combines with J gene TRBJ1-1; D is uncertain. The CDR3 sequence is 15 residues long. The V gene lost 2 bases and the J gene lost 1 base, with 12 bases spanning the gap. In germline, CDR1 is SGHRS, CDR2 YFSETQ. In DNA, the CDR3 is TGCGCCAGCAGCTTAGGCGGGGTGTCGAACACTGAAGCTTTCTTT. Translating it yields CASSLGGVSNTEAFF. The variable domain in full, with the rest retrieved from reference TRBV5-1 and TRBJ1-1, is KAGVTQTPRYLIKTRGQQVTLSCSPISGHRSVSWYQQTPGQGLQFLFEYFSETQRNKGNFPGRFSGRQFSNSRSEMNVSTLELGDSALYLCASSLGGVSNTEAFFGQGTRLTVV.

This clonotype was counted a few times. This rearrangement joins TRBV19 to TRBJ2-2; D might be TRBD2 (6 bases). The CDR3 spans 15 residues. V was trimmed by 9 bases and J by 0 bases, leaving 14 bases between them. Germline loops: CDR1 LNHDA, CDR2 SQIVND (reference sequence). The CDR3 nucleotides read TGTGCCAGCAAGGACCGGGACTCGAACACCGGGGAGCTGTTTTTT. Translation: CASKDRDSNTGELFF.

This chain links TRBV12-3 or TRBV12-4 with TRBJ1-4; no clear D. Trimming removed 0 bases from V and 5 bases from J, with 4 bases in between. The CDR3 has 13 residues. CDR3 in amino acids: CASSLAGNEKLFF. The CDR3, as DNA: TGTGCCAGCAGTTTAGCAGGGAATGAAAAACTGTTTTTT.

This clonotype was found a few times. This chain uses TRBV2 with TRBJ1-5, with TRBD1 matching 7 bases. The V gene's germline CDR1 is SNHLY and CDR2 FYNNEI. V shed 7 bases, J shed 5 bases, and the junction held 8 bases outside the gene matches. This CDR3 comprises 14 residues. As DNA, the CDR3 is TGTGCCAGCACCGGGAACAGGGGATATCAGCCCCAGCATTTT. As protein: CASTGNRGYQPQHF.

This clonotype has ten or more counts. This chain connects TRBV20-1 to TRBJ2-3, with D possibly being TRBD2 (6 bases). The CDR3 sequence is 14 residues long. Looked up from germline, CDR1 is DFQATT and CDR2 is SNEGSKA (reference sequence). With 1 base removed from V and 2 bases from J, the gap between germline ends came to 10 bases. Written as DNA, the CDR3 is TGCAGTGCTAGAGCCCCGGGACTCACAGATACGCAGTATTTT. Its protein product is CSARAPGLTDTQYF.

Only a few counts were recorded for this clonotype. The chain joins TRBV27 to TRBJ1-1, with 7 bases matching TRBD1. Trimming cost V 6 bases and J 5 bases; bases outside gene matches: 9. Germline CDR1 MNHEY, CDR2 SMNVEV (reference sequence). The CDR3 spans 14 residues. CDR3 residues: CASRSETGMTEAFF. The CDR3 coding sequence is TGTGCCAGCAGGAGTGAGACAGGGATGACTGAAGCTTTCTTT.

This clonotype occurred many times. The chain couples TRBV12-3 or TRBV12-4 to TRBJ1-2, with a weak D call TRBD1 (5 bases). The length of the CDR3 is 14 residues. V shed 0 bases and J shed 4 bases, with 9 bases lying between them. CDR3 nucleotides: TGTGCCAGCAGTTTAGCGGGGACGGTCTATGGCTACACCTTC. Amino acid sequence: CASSLAGTVYGYTF.

The rearrangement uses TRBV14 and TRBJ2-6, with no clear D. The CDR3 is 16 residues long. In germline, CDR1 is SGHDN, CDR2 FVKESK. Trimming stripped 5 bases from V and 5 bases from J, with 16 bases between. This chain's CDR3 is CASSALKTSWANVLTF. As DNA, the CDR3 is TGTGCCAGCAGCGCACTAAAAACGAGTTGGGCCAACGTCCTGACTTTC. The full variable domain, rest sourced from reference TRBV14 and TRBJ2-6, is EAGVTQFPSHSVIEKGQTVTLRCDPISGHDNLYWYRRVMGKEIKFLLHFVKESKQDESGMPNNRFLAERTGGTYSTLKVQPAELEDSGVYFCASSALKTSWANVLTFGAGSRLTVL.

The chain combines TRBV18 with TRBJ2-1; D unresolved. Germline loops: CDR1 KGHSH, CDR2 LQKENI. CDR3 size: 16 residues. V shed 4 bases and J shed 4 bases, with 17 bases lying between them. CDR3 residues: CASSRPYTDPYNEQFF. DNA of the CDR3: TGTGCCAGCTCACGACCCTACACGGACCCTTACAATGAGCAGTTCTTC.

The V call is TRBV29-1, the J call TRBJ2-5; TRBD2 agrees at 8 bases. There are 15 residues in the CDR3. Trimming took 4 bases from V and 0 from J; bases not matched to a gene: 7. In germline, CDR1 is SQVTM, CDR2 ANQGSEA. The CDR3 is CSVGGGGLDQETQYF. The CDR3 coding sequence is TGCAGCGTTGGAGGCGGGGGGCTTGACCAAGAGACCCAGTACTTC.

The CDR3 coding sequence is TGTGCCAGCAGTCCCGGGACAGGGGCCACCGGGGAGCTGTTTTTT. It specifies CASSPGTGATGELFF. This rearrangement joins TRBV6-4 to TRBJ2-2; TRBD1 aligns across 10 bases. Germline assignment: CDR1 MRHNA and CDR2 SNTAGT. V lost 5 bases to trimming and J lost 4 bases; unmatched junction nucleotides: 4. The CDR3 contains 15 residues.

The chain joins TRBV20-1 to TRBJ2-1; D unresolved. V dropped 0 bases and J dropped 8 bases, with 11 bases sitting between them. This CDR3 region has 13 residues. Germline values: CDR1 DFQATT, CDR2 SNEGSKA (reference sequence). This CDR3 reads CSARDPPRYEQFF. CDR3 in DNA: TGCAGTGCTAGAGATCCCCCTAGGTATGAGCAGTTCTTC.

This clonotype was observed a few times. This chain joins TRBV29-1 and TRBJ1-2, with D possibly TRBD1 on 5 matching bases. Germline V CDR1 and CDR2: SQVTM, ANQGSEA. The CDR3 contains 11 residues. Trimming pared 4 bases from V and 8 bases from J, leaving 11 bases between. The CDR3 spells CSVGGEEGYTF. CDR3 nucleotides: TGCAGCGTTGGAGGGGAGGAAGGCTACACCTTC. The whole variable domain, remainder taken from reference TRBV29-1 and TRBJ1-2, is SAVISQKPSRDICQRGTSLTIQCQVDSQVTMMFWYRQQPGQSLTLIATANQGSEATYESGFVIDKFPISRPNLTFSTLTVSNMSPEDSSIYLCSVGGEEGYTFGSGTRLTVV.

The rearrangement joins TRBV6-6 to TRBJ2-7; TRBD2 agrees at 7 bases. Germline V CDR1 and CDR2: MNHNY, SVGAGI (reference sequence). The J segment lost 2 bases and the V segment lost 7 bases, leaving 11 bases of the junction unmatched. The CDR3 contains 15 residues. The CDR3 DNA sequence: TGTGCCAGCACTAAGCATGGGGGGGGAACCTACGAGCAGTACTTC. Translated, it gives CASTKHGGGTYEQYF.

The J gene is TRBJ2-7, the V gene TRBV27, with no clear D. V gave up 6 bases and J gave up 7 bases, with 19 bases separating them. The CDR3 covers 14 residues. CDR1 is MNHEY and CDR2 is SMNVEV in the germline V gene (reference sequence). Written as DNA, the CDR3 is TGTGCCAGCAGCCCCCCCGCCCAACCGAGGGAGCAGTACTTC. Its protein is CASSPPAQPREQYF.